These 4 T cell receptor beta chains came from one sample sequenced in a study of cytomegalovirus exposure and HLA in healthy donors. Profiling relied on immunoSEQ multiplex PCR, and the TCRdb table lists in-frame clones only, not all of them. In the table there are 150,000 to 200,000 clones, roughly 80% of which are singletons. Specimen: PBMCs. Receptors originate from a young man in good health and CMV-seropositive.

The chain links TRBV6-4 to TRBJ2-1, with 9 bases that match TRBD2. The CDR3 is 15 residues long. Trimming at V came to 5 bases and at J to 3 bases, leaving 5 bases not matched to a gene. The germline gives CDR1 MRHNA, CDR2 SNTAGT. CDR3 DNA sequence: TGTGCCAGCAGTTACCTAGCGGGACTCTACAATGAGCAGTTCTTC. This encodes CASSYLAGLYNEQFF.

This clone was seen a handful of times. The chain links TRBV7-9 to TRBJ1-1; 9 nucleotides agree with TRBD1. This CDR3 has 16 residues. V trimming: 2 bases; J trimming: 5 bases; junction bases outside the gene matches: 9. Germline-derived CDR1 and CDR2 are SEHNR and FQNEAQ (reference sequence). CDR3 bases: TGTGCCAGCAGCTTACACTCACAGGGGGCGAGGACTGAAGCTTTCTTT. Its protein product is CASSLHSQGARTEAFF. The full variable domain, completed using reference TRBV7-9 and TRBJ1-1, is DTGVSQNPRHKITKRGQNVTFRCDPISEHNRLYWYRQTLGQGPEFLTYFQNEAQLEKSRLLSDRFSAERPKGSFSTLEIQRTEQGDSAMYLCASSLHSQGARTEAFFGQGTRLTVV.

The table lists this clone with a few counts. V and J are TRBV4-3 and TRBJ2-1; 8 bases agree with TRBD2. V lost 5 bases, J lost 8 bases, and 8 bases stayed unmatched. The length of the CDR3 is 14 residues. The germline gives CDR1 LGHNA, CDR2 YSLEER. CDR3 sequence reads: CASSAGLGGDEQFF. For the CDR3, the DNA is TGCGCCAGCAGCGCGGGACTAGGGGGGGATGAGCAGTTCTTC.

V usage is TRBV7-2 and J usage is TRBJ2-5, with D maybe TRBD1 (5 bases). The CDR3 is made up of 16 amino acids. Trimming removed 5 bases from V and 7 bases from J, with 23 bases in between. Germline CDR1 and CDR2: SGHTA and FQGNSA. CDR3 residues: CASSQLSSRAKTTQYF. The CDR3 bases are TGTGCCAGCAGCCAGCTGAGTTCCAGGGCTAAGACGACCCAGTACTTC.